This TCR beta chain was captured in a study of blood T cell repertoires in COVID-19. Study overall: Acute and convalescent COVID-19 samples came from the United States, Italy and Spain.

Recruitment covered roughly 22 US areas and drew participants whose ages spanned roughly 18 to 95 years. Participants' reported clinical history set cohort assignment. The germline V gene has CDR1 SGHDN and CDR2 FVKESK. V was clipped by 0 bases and J by 0 bases, with 9 bases between them. The CDR3 consists of 16 residues. How the authors handled the data: Counts of nucleated cells, estimated from reference gene primer amplification, were obtained. Profiling relied on immunoSEQ multiplex PCR, and the TCRdb table lists in-frame clones only, not all of them. That table furnishes V, J and clone size, whereas the DNA furnished D and trimming. The table lists 200,000 to 250,000 clones, 82% of them singletons.

The rearrangement links TRBV14 to TRBJ1-3, with no clear D. What was sequenced was PBMCs or T cells enriched from blood (not recorded which). The sequence was collected from a woman aged 55-69 years who had recovered from COVID-19. The CDR3 loop reads CASSQEFPSSGNTIYF. The CDR3 DNA is TGTGCCAGCAGCCAAGAGTTCCCGAGCTCTGGAAACACCATATATTTT.